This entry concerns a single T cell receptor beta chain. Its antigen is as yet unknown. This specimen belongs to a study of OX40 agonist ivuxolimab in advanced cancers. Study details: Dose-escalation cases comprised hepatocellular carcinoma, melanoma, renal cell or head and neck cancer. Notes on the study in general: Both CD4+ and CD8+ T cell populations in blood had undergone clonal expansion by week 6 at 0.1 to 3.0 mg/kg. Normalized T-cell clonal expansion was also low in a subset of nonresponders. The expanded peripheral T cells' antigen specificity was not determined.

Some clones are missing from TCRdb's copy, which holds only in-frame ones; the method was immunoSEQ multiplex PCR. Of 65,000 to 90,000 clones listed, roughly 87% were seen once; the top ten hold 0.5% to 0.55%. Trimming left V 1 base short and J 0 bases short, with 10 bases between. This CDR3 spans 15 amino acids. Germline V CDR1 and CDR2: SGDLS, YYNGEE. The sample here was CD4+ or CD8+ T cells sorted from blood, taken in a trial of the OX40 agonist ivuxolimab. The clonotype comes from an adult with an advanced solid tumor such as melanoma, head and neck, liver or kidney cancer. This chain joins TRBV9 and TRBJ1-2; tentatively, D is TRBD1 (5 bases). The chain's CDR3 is CASSVYTGSNYGYTF. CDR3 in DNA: TGTGCCAGCAGCGTATACACAGGATCTAACTATGGCTACACCTTC. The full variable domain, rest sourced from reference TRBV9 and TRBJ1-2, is DSGVTQTPKHLITATGQRVTLRCSPRSGDLSVYWYQQSLDQGLQFLIQYYNGEERAKGNILERFSAQQFPDLHSELNLSSLELGDSALYFCASSVYTGSNYGYTFGSGTRLTVV.